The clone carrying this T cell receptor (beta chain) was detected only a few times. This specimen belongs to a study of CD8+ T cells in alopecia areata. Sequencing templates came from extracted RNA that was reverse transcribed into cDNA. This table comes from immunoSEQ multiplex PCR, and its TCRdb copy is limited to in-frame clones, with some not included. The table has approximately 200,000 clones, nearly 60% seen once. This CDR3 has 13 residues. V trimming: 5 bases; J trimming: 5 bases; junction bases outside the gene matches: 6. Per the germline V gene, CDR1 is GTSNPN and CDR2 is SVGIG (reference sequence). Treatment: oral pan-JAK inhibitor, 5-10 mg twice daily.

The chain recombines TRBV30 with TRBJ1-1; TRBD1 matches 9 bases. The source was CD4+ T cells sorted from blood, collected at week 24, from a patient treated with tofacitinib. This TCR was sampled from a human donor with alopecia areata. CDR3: CAWDRGAGTEAFF. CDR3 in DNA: TGTGCCTGGGACAGGGGGGCTGGGACTGAAGCTTTCTTT.